These 29 T cell receptor beta chains were sequenced from one sample in a study of T cells expressing NK-cell markers. TCRdb reworked the 5' RACE reads into one entry per CDR3 protein, no DNA. The sample has approximately 550,000 distinct CDR3 sequences. The specimen sequenced was blood T cells: a sorted CD56 or NKG2C T cell subset, CD4+ or CD8+ T cells, or bulk PBMC T cells (not recorded which). These receptors were obtained from a man aged 18 to 29 in good health.

J is TRBJ2-5 and V is TRBV29-1. Germline-derived CDR1 and CDR2 are SQVTM and ANQGSEA. The CDR3 is 14 amino acids. CDR3 protein: CSVELHGAQETQYF.

J is TRBJ2-4 and V is TRBV20-1; TCRdb selects TRBD1, and the lack of DNA leaves this call unchecked. Per the germline V gene, CDR1 is DFQATT and CDR2 is SNEGSKA (reference sequence). CDR3 length: 15 amino acids. The CDR3 sequence: CSARLGMGPENIQYF.

This sequence joins TRBV15 and TRBJ2-3; checking the TCRdb D call of TRBD1 is not possible without DNA. CDR1 LNHNV and CDR2 YYDKDF come from the germline V gene (reference sequence). The CDR3 covers 12 residues. The CDR3 region is CATSRVQGAQYF.

The gene calls are TRBV27 and TRBJ2-3. The length of the CDR3 is 13 residues. Per the germline V gene, CDR1 is MNHEY and CDR2 is SMNVEV (reference sequence). The CDR3 sequence is CAAQDSSTDTQYF.

The chain combines TRBV12-3 or TRBV12-4 with TRBJ2-2; TCRdb's D call, TRBD2, is unchecked because there is no DNA. CDR3 length: 14 amino acids. CDR3 amino acids: CASSLGTSDGELFF.

This chain uses TRBV20-1 with TRBJ1-5; TCRdb picks TRBD1, but there is no DNA to check that call. Germline CDR1 is DFQATT and CDR2 is SNEGSKA (reference sequence). This CDR3 has 14 residues. This CDR3 is CSAGRRGGNQPQHF.

The rearrangement uses TRBV7-9 and TRBJ2-1; the TCRdb call, TRBD1, lacks DNA for checking. This CDR3 region has 16 residues. Germline CDR1 reads SEHNR; CDR2 reads FQNEAQ (reference sequence). CDR3 in amino acids: CASSFGTGTRDNEQFF.

This sequence joins TRBV7-9 and TRBJ2-1; TCRdb selects TRBD1, and the lack of DNA leaves this call unchecked. The CDR3 sequence is 16 residues long. In germline, CDR1 is SEHNR, CDR2 FQNEAQ (reference sequence). The CDR3 loop is CASSSSQGAAYNEQFF.

The rearrangement links TRBV20-1 to TRBJ2-1; the D call from TCRdb, TRBD2, cannot be confirmed without DNA. The germline V gene encodes CDR1 DFQATT and CDR2 SNEGSKA (reference sequence). CDR3 length: 19 amino acids. The CDR3 loop reads CSARQRTSETPTSYNEQFF.

V and J are TRBV5-1 and TRBJ2-2; as DNA is missing, the TRBD2 call by TCRdb cannot be tested. Germline CDR1 and CDR2: SGHRS and YFSETQ. The CDR3 is 13 residues long. This CDR3 is CASSPRLSGELFF.

The chain couples TRBV7-6 to TRBJ2-1. This CDR3 comprises 18 residues. The germline gives CDR1 SGHVS, CDR2 FNYEAQ. Here the CDR3 reads CASSLGLAGGDSYNEQFF.

The V gene is TRBV18, the J gene TRBJ2-5; TCRdb calls TRBD2, which cannot be checked without DNA. The CDR3 has 13 residues. Per the germline V gene, CDR1 is KGHSH and CDR2 is LQKENI. CDR3 region: CASSPSGRETQYF.

The V call is TRBV29-1, the J call TRBJ1-1; TCRdb lists TRBD1, though no DNA is available to test this call. The CDR3 sequence is 14 residues long. Germline V gives CDR1 SQVTM, CDR2 ANQGSEA. CDR3 sequence reads: CSVVGGLWNTEAFF.

This chain joins TRBV7-9 and TRBJ2-3; there is no DNA to check the TCRdb D call of TRBD2. Germline CDR1 reads SEHNR; CDR2 reads FQNEAQ (reference sequence). The CDR3 is 16 amino acids. The CDR3 protein is CASSPRDVRYTDTQYF.

The chain links TRBV20-1 to TRBJ2-2; the TRBD1 assignment by TCRdb is unverifiable without DNA. Germline lookup yields CDR1 DFQATT and CDR2 SNEGSKA (reference sequence). The CDR3 spans 14 residues. CDR3 loop: CSASTGTGTGELFF.

The rearrangement uses TRBV7-2 and TRBJ2-2; TCRdb's D gene call, TRBD2, goes unchecked for lack of DNA. This CDR3 contains 17 residues. Germline V CDR1 and CDR2: SGHTA, FQGNSA. This CDR3 is CASSLVSLAGVVGELFF.

The chain carries TRBV7-9 and TRBJ2-7; without DNA, the TCRdb call of TRBD1 cannot be checked. The CDR3 loop spans 14 amino acids. From germline, CDR1 is SEHNR and CDR2 FQNEAQ (reference sequence). The CDR3 is CASSLAGGVYEQYF.

The chain's CDR3 is CASSDRGIHGETQYF. The chain links TRBV2 to TRBJ2-5; TCRdb designates TRBD2, a call that cannot be tested without DNA. Germline-derived CDR1 and CDR2 are SNHLY and FYNNEI. This CDR3 is built from 15 residues.

CDR3 protein: CASTPGTGGRNEQFF. V usage is TRBV27 and J usage is TRBJ2-1; TCRdb returns TRBD1, unconfirmable since there is no DNA. CDR3 length: 15 residues. CDR1 and CDR2 (germline): MNHEY, SMNVEV (reference sequence).

The V gene is TRBV2, the J gene TRBJ2-1; with no DNA, the TCRdb D assignment of TRBD1 cannot be verified. Germline V gene data show CDR1 as SNHLY and CDR2 as FYNNEI. The CDR3 covers 14 residues. CDR3 region: CASAPGQGGNEQFF.

This chain links TRBV2 with TRBJ2-1; no DNA is available, so the TRBD2 call from TCRdb remains unchecked. The CDR3 has 16 amino acids. Germline lookup yields CDR1 SNHLY and CDR2 FYNNEI. CDR3 residues: CASSEGGTSGYNEQFF.

The CDR3 protein is CARSSGSHEQFF. The chain couples TRBV2 to TRBJ2-1; TCRdb reports TRBD2, a call that lacks DNA to check it against. This CDR3 is built from 12 residues. The germline V gene has CDR1 SNHLY and CDR2 FYNNEI.

The chain couples TRBV12-3 or TRBV12-4 to TRBJ1-5; TCRdb indicates TRBD1, and absent DNA this call remains unverified. This CDR3 has 15 amino acids. The CDR3 loop is CASRLSTGDNQPQHF.

The chain couples TRBV20-1 to TRBJ1-4; TCRdb returns TRBD1, unconfirmable since there is no DNA. The germline V gene encodes CDR1 DFQATT and CDR2 SNEGSKA (reference sequence). The CDR3 loop spans 12 amino acids. The CDR3 loop is CALGTGPEKLFF.

The V call is TRBV15, the J call TRBJ1-5; the TRBD1 assignment by TCRdb is unverifiable without DNA. This CDR3 is built from 14 residues. Per the germline V gene, CDR1 is LNHNV and CDR2 is YYDKDF (reference sequence). The CDR3 reads CATSRQGPLGAQHF. The full variable domain, in which reference TRBV15 and TRBJ1-5 provide the parts outside the CDR3, is DAMVIQNPRYQVTQFGKPVTLSCSQTLNHNVMYWYQQKSSQAPKLLFHYYDKDFNNEADTPDNFQSRRPNTSFCFLDIRSPGLGDTAMYLCATSRQGPLGAQHFGDGTRLSIL.

This chain uses TRBV20-1 with TRBJ2-3; TCRdb indicates TRBD2, and absent DNA this call remains unverified. The CDR3 is 16 amino acids. Germline V gene lookup returns CDR1 DFQATT and CDR2 SNEGSKA (reference sequence). CDR3 loop: CSARDLRGLGFDTQYF.

The chain recombines TRBV12-3 or TRBV12-4 with TRBJ2-7; checking the TCRdb D call of TRBD1 is not possible without DNA. The CDR3 spans 13 residues. The CDR3 protein is CASSSQGYYEQYF.

This chain joins TRBV3-1 and TRBJ2-5; TCRdb proposes TRBD1, but this gene call is untestable without DNA. The CDR3 extends over 14 amino acids. Germline-derived CDR1 and CDR2 are LGHDT and YNNKEL (reference sequence). CDR3 in amino acids: CASAAEGAGKTQYF.

The CDR3 reads CSATGGGLTHNEQFF. The chain uses TRBV20-1 and TRBJ2-1; no DNA is available, so the TRBD2 call from TCRdb remains unchecked. This CDR3 contains 15 residues. The V gene's germline CDR1 is DFQATT and CDR2 SNEGSKA (reference sequence).